This paragraph covers one TCR beta chain sequence. The table lists this clone with a count of one. No antigen is known for it. Qualities for individual bases were not recorded, and no much larger clone is one base off. Including cysteine and phenylalanine, the CDR3 has 14 amino acids. The kept DNA is CDR3 alone, 42 bases in frame from the first base. CDR1 is given as SGHTA and CDR2 as FQGNSA, both from the germline V gene. V loses 1 base of germline sequence and J loses 3 bases, and the interval between the two ends is 9 bases. In total, around 600 healthy bone marrow donors made up the cohort. At the time of sampling, all cohort members were nominally healthy, though unrecorded immune exposures were likely present. The donor tested CMV seropositive and was one of the 289 seropositive cohort members. Each donor provided a peripheral blood sample, and peripheral blood mononuclear cells were used for TCR beta sequencing. The Qiagen DNeasy Blood Extraction Kit was used to extract genomic DNA from the blood cell samples.

The library was made by the immunoSEQ multiplex PCR assay. A mixture of 60 forward primers for TCR Vbeta segments and 13 reverse primers for TCR Jbeta segments was used in the multiplex PCR. The CDR3 region of rearranged TCR beta genes was amplified from genomic DNA by a multiplex PCR assay. Amplified TCR beta libraries were sequenced as 87-base-pair reads on the Illumina HiSeq System. The published analysis was carried out like this. A later analysis tallied 75 million to 85 million unique TCR beta chains across the 700 or so repertoires, and around 9.9 million of those chains were shared by two or more donors. Raw reads were error-corrected and collapsed into unique sequences with a nearest-neighbor algorithm that merged closely related sequences to remove PCR and sequencing errors. To assign V, D and J gene segments, CDR3 sequences were aligned to IMGT reference sequences. For a sequence to be retained, at least a six-nucleotide match to both a V gene segment and a J gene segment was required. Rearrangements were called productive when the CDR3 lacked stop codons and stayed in frame with V and J; all others were non-productive. Following IMGT convention, CDR3 was defined as the stretch from the second conserved V-encoded cysteine up to the conserved J-encoded phenylalanine. In an earlier analysis of 500 to 650 of the donors, sequences lacking an unambiguous match to a single V gene segment were excluded. An earlier analysis of 450 to 650 of the donors called V segments functional above 56.7% productive rearrangements and segregating when the between-donor standard deviation exceeded 5%. To diagnose cytomegalovirus status from the catalog of TCR beta chain sequences, a statistical classification framework was built. V and J gene assignment, in a later analysis, came from comparing TCR nucleotide sequences with IMGT/GENE-DB human TR gene sequences. Using the TCRdist pipeline, a later analysis assigned CDR3 sequences along with most-parsimonious VDJ recombination scenarios. A later analysis defined each TCR beta chain by its CDR3 amino acid sequence plus V-gene family, and excluded reads lacking a unique V-gene family. A later analysis removed 600 or so highly shared, low-generation-probability nucleotide sequences to deal with suspected cross-contamination and a sequencing artifact. A later analysis calculated a clonal expansion index for each public chain from normalized within-repertoire ranks of inferred template counts. In a later analysis, generation probabilities were computed with a VDJ recombination model fitted to out-of-frame rearrangements, and the resulting probabilities were checked against IGoR. A later analysis scored TCR-TCR, TCR-HLA and TCR-CMV co-occurrence with hypergeometric tests, applying a repertoire-size bias correction to TCR pairs. To estimate false discovery rates, a later analysis permuted the HLA or CMV assignments 20 times. In a later analysis, co-occurring TCRs were grouped using DBSCAN, and TCRdist sequence similarity was added for clustering within HLA-allele-positive subsets. Repertoires with fewer than 30,000 or more than 120,000 public chains were left out of co-occurrence clustering, as were about 5 repertoires with anomalous nucleotide sharing. Entries here come from immuneACCESS through TCRdb and include only in-frame sequences with V and J called. Some clones fail to appear in such tables; in the studies checked, an unresolved V gene covers under half of the shortfall, and the cause of the remainder is unknown. V and J calls and clone size come straight from that table; D and trimming were deduced from the DNA. The sample records about 92,000 clones, 60% to 80% of which are singletons. The ten biggest clones cover 6.5% to 8% of the sample.

The data derive from a study of cytomegalovirus exposure and HLA in healthy donors (dated by TCRdb to 2016 to 2017). Notes on the research overall: According to an earlier analysis of around 600 of the donors, roughly 180 million T cells yielded 117 million unique TCR beta sequences and approximately 300 Gb of sequence data. An early release covering roughly 640 HLA-typed donors comprised approximately 300 gigabases of sequencing data and tens of millions of unique TCR sequences. To study patterns of TCR occurrence, a later analysis re-analyzed previously published TCR beta repertoires from 500 to 850 donors and added high-resolution HLA genotyping. The T cell repertoires of 666 subjects were profiled by immunosequencing and related to cytomegalovirus serostatus. Typing coverage varied by locus: roughly 629-640 donors for A, B, C, DRB1 and DQB1; roughly 510 for DQA1; nearly 610 for DPA1; approximately 490 for DPB1. The genetic ancestry cluster associated with self-reported Caucasian donors included roughly 84% of the approximately 400 genotyped donors. The aim of the study was to test whether cataloging public T cell receptors could identify signatures of past pathogen exposure. To predict cytomegalovirus infection status, the study brought together high-throughput TCR immunosequencing, statistical association of individual TCRs with disease status, and machine learning. Along with the roughly 700-subject first cohort, a separate validation cohort of over a hundred different subjects was used. All discovery cohort repertoires had been generated on a single sequencing platform. Several DR-DQ haplotypes were handled as single units for association and clustering, since linkage in the cohort was strong. Rather than drawing on any new phenotypic data, the later analysis identified candidate immune exposures from TCR beta sequences and the way those sequences occurred across donors. Donor age, sex, ethnicity and CMV serostatus were compiled together with the repertoire data. A later genetic analysis used genome-wide SNP genotypes for about 55% of the 666 donors, treating that subset as a discovery cohort. Among several hundred genotyped donors of the cohort, an average of roughly 230,000 unique TCR beta nucleotide sequences was sequenced per donor, of which 15% to 20% were non-productive. In an earlier analysis of 550 to 700 of the donors, high-throughput TCR beta sequencing was used to judge whether each TCR beta V gene segment behaved as functional or pseudogenic. HLA typing included class I and class II loci at four-digit resolution.

Beyond this particular receptor, the publication reports: In a later analysis, the rate of TCR association differed among HLA loci, with DRB1 alleles having the most associated TCRs and HLA-C alleles having the fewest. The sequencing pipeline was judged likely to have produced a cluster of highly shared sequence variants as a technical artifact. In a later analysis, HLA-associated TCR beta chains were found to be more clonally expanded and to have lower generation probabilities than equally common non-associated chains. Because counts were too low, about 17 rarely observed V segments, including chromosome 9 orphons, were excluded from the earlier analysis of around 590 of the donors. In a later genetic analysis, fewer N-insertions in productive TCRs were reported among donors in an Asian-associated ancestry cluster than the roughly 640-donor mean. In an earlier analysis of some 540 of the donors, most TCR beta V segments appeared in productive rearrangements about 87% or about 30% of the time, broadly matching IMGT annotations. Presence/absence analyses assumed roughly uniform sequencing depth across donors, an assumption that may not hold. Strong co-occurrence of HLA alleles, especially DR and DQ, made assigning TCR associations to individual alleles difficult. An association between a missense DCLRE1C variant and V-gene and J-gene trimming of TCR beta chains was found in a later genetic analysis and replicated in an independent cohort. The study gave a list of about 170 TCR beta chains associated with cytomegalovirus. A later analysis associated 15,000 to 20,000 TCR beta sequences with specific HLA alleles at a false discovery rate of 0.05. A few of the identified cytomegalovirus-associated TCR beta chains were confirmed in vitro to be specific for cytomegalovirus antigens. Only TCR beta chains were sequenced in this cohort, and the absence of alpha or paired-chain data limited detectable features. A further reported finding was that TCR beta sequences accurately predicted the HLA-A and HLA-B alleles for most subjects in the first cohort. The authors suggested that the approach could potentially be extended to other disease states and immunological phenotypes. Because some donors lacked HLA typing at each locus, the association tests relied only on the typed subset. The classifier was reported to diagnose cytomegalovirus status with high specificity and sensitivity in both the original cohort and the validation cohort. Correlated functional status among segregating V segments might be attributable to linkage disequilibrium, but an unknown experimental factor could not be ruled out. Immune exposure information for the cohort was limited to CMV serostatus. A later analysis reported that several top co-occurrence clusters appeared linked to parvovirus B19, influenza, CMV and Epstein-Barr virus. A later analysis found that most CMV-associated TCR beta chains appeared HLA-restricted, with HLA associations seemingly driven largely by CMV exposure. Across donors, most TCR sequences were observed very rarely, whereas some public TCRs were present in many individuals. Because the 87-base-pair reads could not distinguish some IMGT-functional V segments, including TRBV6-2 and TRBV6-3, those segments were excluded.

The chain is encoded by TRBV7-2 joined to TRBJ1-1; the D segment cannot be called with confidence. The material sequenced was PBMCs. The source of this sequence is a man in his fifties in good health and CMV-seropositive. The nucleotide sequence reads TGTGCCAGCAGCTTAGATCCCCCGGACACTGAAGCTTTCTTT. Its coded protein is CASSLDPPDTEAFF.